This TCR beta chain was captured in a study of blood T cell repertoires in COVID-19. The CDR3 has 14 residues. Looked up from germline, CDR1 is KGHDR and CDR2 is SFDVKD. The V gene lost 4 bases and the J gene lost 7 bases, with 13 bases spanning the gap. Sequenced by immunoSEQ multiplex PCR; TCRdb stores in-frame clones only, minus some. The data show about 320,000 clones, roughly 90% seen once. The sequencing sample was made of PBMCs or T cells enriched from blood (not recorded which). This chain connects TRBV24-1 to TRBJ2-1, with D perhaps matching TRBD2 (6 bases). The origin of this receptor is a man aged 55 to 69 who had recovered from COVID-19. CDR3 region: CATSERDLSNEQFF. CDR3 in DNA: TGTGCCACCAGTGAACGGGACTTATCGAATGAGCAGTTCTTC.